What follows are 3 T cell receptor beta chains derived from one specimen sequenced in a study of radiation and T cells in renal cell carcinoma. Time point given: baseline pretreatment blood. Indicated treatment: 15 Gy SBRT to primary tumor, nephrectomy 4 weeks later. Sequenced by immunoSEQ multiplex PCR; TCRdb stores in-frame clones only, minus some. This table holds 120,000 to 150,000 clones, about 88% found once. Sequenced material: blood, taken from a patient whose treatment included radiotherapy and nephrectomy. The receptors originated from a woman in her 70s with renal cell carcinoma.

V usage is TRBV7-6 and J usage is TRBJ1-2; D unresolved. The V gene's germline CDR1 is SGHVS and CDR2 FNYEAQ. The CDR3 is 13 residues long. V was shortened by 2 bases and J by 8 bases, with 12 bases between the two germline ends. CDR3 bases: TGTGCCAGCAGCTTATCGATCGGCGAGGGCTACACCTTC. It yields the protein CASSLSIGEGYTF.

The chain uses TRBV5-4 and TRBJ2-3; D may be TRBD1 (5 bases). V was trimmed by 0 bases and J by 0 bases, leaving 8 bases between them. CDR1 SGHNT and CDR2 YYREEE come from the germline V gene (reference sequence). CDR3 size: 15 residues. The chain's CDR3 is CASSLVGVSTDTQYF. DNA for the CDR3: TGTGCCAGCAGCTTGGTAGGGGTTAGCACAGATACGCAGTATTTT.

The chain couples TRBV15 to TRBJ2-5, with D perhaps assigned TRBD1 or TRBD2 (5 bases each). Trimming took off 3 bases at V and 2 bases at J, with 13 bases between the two ends. The CDR3 runs to 15 residues. In germline, CDR1 is LNHNV, CDR2 YYDKDF (reference sequence). The DNA for the CDR3 is TGTGCCACCAGCAGCCCGGGACGGCTACAAGAGACCCAGTACTTC. Its protein is CATSSPGRLQETQYF.